This TCR beta chain derives from a study of human CD8 memory T cell subsets. CD8+ T cells were isolated by negative magnetic selection. In each subset, RNA was taken from duplicate vials, each of about 140,000 sorted CD8+ T cells. The germline CDR1 and CDR2 sequences are MNHNY and SVGAGI (reference sequence). CDR3 length: 15 amino acids. UMI-labeled 5' RACE was used, and it produced the TCR beta libraries. Using the 5' RACE reads, TCRdb records one entry per CDR3 protein without DNA. This sample carries about 11,000 distinct CDR3 sequences, with less than 20% going to the ten biggest clones. The rearrangement uses TRBV6-6 and TRBJ1-6. Sequenced: CD8+ T cells from PBMCs. This clonotype was sampled from a human donor in good health. CDR3 sequence reads: CATSIVGTYNSPLHF.